This entry concerns a single TCR beta chain. As yet, its antigen is unknown. This may arise from a read error, as a much more abundant clone is one base away. The data derive from a study of blood T cells in healthy people across ages. Study results and limitations: Investigators viewed diversity estimates from one million T cells as underestimates, the study reported. Among T cells, TCR beta diversity per million cells dropped roughly linearly as age rose.

A J-beta primer mix and a sample-barcoded 5' primer were used in a second PCR of about 6 to 12 cycles. The authors tagged each cDNA molecule using a template-switch adaptor with 12 random nucleotides. TCRdb recomputed calls from the 5' RACE reads with MiXCR, one row per CDR3 protein. The repertoire holds about 1.5 million distinct CDR3 sequences, with roughly two fifths as singletons. Donors gave around 10 milliliters of peripheral blood apiece. The ends were cut back, 0 bases at V and 4 bases at J, with 9 bases in the middle. CDR1 and CDR2 (germline): DFQATT, SNEGSKA (reference sequence). The CDR3 spans 13 residues.

The source of this sequence is a woman aged 18-29 years in good health. The sample taken for sequencing was blood. The V and J genes are TRBV20-1 and TRBJ1-2; possibly TRBD1 for D (5 bases). CDR3 in DNA: TGCAGTGCTAGAGACGGGGCTTCCTATGGCTACACCTTC. Protein: CSARDGASYGYTF.